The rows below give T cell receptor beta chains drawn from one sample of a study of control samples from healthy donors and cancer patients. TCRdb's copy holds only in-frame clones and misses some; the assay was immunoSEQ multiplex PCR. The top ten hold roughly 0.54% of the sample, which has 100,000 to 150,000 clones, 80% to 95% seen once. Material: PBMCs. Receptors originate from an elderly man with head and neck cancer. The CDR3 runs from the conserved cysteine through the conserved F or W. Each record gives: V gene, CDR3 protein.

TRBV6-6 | CASSQPSGRGQYGYTF
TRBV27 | CASNGGGSAPLHF
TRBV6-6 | CASRDRGHTEAFF
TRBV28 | CASRSAFAGEEQYF
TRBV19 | CASSIDHGYVQPQHF
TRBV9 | CASSETYRGEKLFF
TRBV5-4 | CASSLGGSGRATEQFF
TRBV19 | CASSMGPLNTEAFF
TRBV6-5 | CASQVATNEKLFF
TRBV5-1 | CASSSRVGGPQETQYF
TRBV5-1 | CASSHQDLNWGGYTF
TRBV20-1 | CSARLGDTIYF
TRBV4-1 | CASSQTGSYEQYF
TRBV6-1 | CASSEPGQTFEAFF
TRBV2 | CASTGAGNQPQHF
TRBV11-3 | CASSSVAGAYNEQFF